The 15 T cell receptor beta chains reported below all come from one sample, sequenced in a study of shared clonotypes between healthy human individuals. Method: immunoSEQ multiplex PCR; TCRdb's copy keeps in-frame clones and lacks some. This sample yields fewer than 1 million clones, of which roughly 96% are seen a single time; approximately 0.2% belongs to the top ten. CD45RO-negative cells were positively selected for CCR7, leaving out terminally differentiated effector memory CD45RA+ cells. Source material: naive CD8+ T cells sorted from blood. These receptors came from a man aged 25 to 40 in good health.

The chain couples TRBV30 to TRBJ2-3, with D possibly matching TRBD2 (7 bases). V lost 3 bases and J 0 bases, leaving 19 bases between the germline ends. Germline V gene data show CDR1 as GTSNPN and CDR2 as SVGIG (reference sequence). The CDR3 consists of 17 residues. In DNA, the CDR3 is TGTGCCTGGAGGATGGGCTGGGGGGGCGCTAGCACAGATACGCAGTATTTT. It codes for CAWRMGWGGASTDTQYF.

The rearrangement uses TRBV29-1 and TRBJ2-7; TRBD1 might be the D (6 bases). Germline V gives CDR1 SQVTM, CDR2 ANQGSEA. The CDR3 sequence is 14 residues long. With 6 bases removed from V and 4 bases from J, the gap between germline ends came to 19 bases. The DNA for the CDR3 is TGCAGCGTCGGACAAACGGGACAACATTACGAGCAGTACTTC. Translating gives CSVGQTGQHYEQYF.

The CDR3 coding sequence is TGTGCCAGCACCCCGGACTCTCTCGGCTACGAGCAGTACTTC. Translating gives CASTPDSLGYEQYF. The chain recombines TRBV28 with TRBJ2-7, with D maybe TRBD2 (5 bases). The CDR3 totals 14 residues. Germline V gives CDR1 MDHEN, CDR2 SYDVKM. V was trimmed by 7 bases and J by 3 bases, leaving 16 bases between them.

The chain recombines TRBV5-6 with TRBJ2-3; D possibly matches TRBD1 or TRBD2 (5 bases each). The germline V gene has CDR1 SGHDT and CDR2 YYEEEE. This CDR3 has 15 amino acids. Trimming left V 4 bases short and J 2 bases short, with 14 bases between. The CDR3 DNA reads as TGTGCCAGCAGCCCCGGGACCGCGAACACAGATACGCAGTATTTT. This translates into CASSPGTANTDTQYF. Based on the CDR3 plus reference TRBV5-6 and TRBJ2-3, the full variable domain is DAGVTQSPTHLIKTRGQQVTLRCSPKSGHDTVSWYQQALGQGPQFIFQYYEEEERQRGNFPDRFSGHQFPNYSSELNVNALLLGDSALYLCASSPGTANTDTQYFGPGTRLTVL.

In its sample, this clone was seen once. CDR3 amino acids: CASSVLAGIGLAGANEQFF. DNA of the CDR3: TGTGCCAGCAGCGTCCTCGCGGGGATTGGGCTAGCGGGAGCTAATGAGCAGTTCTTC. The chain links TRBV13 to TRBJ2-1; 10 bases line up with TRBD2. V trimming: 5 bases; J trimming: 7 bases; junction bases outside the gene matches: 20. The CDR3 contains 19 residues. CDR1 and CDR2 (germline): PRHDT, FYEKMQ (reference sequence).

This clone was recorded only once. In nucleotides, the CDR3 is TGTGCCAGCAGCCCACTCGACAGATACGAGCAGTACTTC. This translates into CASSPLDRYEQYF. V gene TRBV14 combines with J gene TRBJ2-7; D perhaps matches TRBD1 (5 bases). Germline loops: CDR1 SGHDN, CDR2 FVKESK. The germline V and J ends were trimmed by 4 bases and 4 bases, with 11 bases remaining between them. CDR3 length: 13 residues.

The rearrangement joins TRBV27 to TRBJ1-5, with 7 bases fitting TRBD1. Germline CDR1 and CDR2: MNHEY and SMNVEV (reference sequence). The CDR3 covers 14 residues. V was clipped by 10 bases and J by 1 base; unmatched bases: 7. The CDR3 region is CATRQGLSNQPQHF. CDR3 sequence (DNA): TGTGCCACTAGACAGGGTCTAAGCAATCAGCCCCAGCATTTT.

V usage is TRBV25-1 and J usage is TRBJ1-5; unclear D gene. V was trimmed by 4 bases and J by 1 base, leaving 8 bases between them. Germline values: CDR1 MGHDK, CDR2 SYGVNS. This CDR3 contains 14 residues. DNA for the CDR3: TGTGCCAGCAGTGGGGCAGCCAGCAATCAGCCCCAGCATTTT. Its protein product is CASSGAASNQPQHF. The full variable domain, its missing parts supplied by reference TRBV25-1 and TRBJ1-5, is EADIYQTPRYLVIGTGKKITLECSQTMGHDKMYWYQQDPGMELHLIHYSYGVNSTEKGDLSSESTVSRIRTEHFPLTLESARPSHTSQYLCASSGAASNQPQHFGDGTRLSIL.

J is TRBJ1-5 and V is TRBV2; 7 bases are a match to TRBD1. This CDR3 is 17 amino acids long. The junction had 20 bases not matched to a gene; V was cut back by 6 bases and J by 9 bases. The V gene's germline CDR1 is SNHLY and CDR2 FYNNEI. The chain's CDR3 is CASRNPTGDNLGRPQHF. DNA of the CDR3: TGTGCCAGCAGAAATCCTACAGGGGATAATCTTGGTCGGCCCCAGCATTTT.

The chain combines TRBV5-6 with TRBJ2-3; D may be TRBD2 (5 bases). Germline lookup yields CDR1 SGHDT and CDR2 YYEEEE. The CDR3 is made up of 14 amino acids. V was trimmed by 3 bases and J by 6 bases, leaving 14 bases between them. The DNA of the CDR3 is TGTGCCAGCAGCTCATGGACTGAGCTCGATACGCAGTATTTT. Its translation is CASSSWTELDTQYF.

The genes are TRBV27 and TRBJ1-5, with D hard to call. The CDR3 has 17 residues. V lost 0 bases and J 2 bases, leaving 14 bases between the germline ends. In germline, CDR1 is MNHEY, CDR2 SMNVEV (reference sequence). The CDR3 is CASSLSPTDDGNQPQHF. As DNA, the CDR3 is TGTGCCAGCAGTTTATCGCCGACGGATGATGGCAATCAGCCCCAGCATTTT.

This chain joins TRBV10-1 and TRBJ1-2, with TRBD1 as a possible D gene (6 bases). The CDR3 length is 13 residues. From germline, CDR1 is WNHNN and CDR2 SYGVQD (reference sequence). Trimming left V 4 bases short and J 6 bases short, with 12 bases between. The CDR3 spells CASSAGTHDGYTF. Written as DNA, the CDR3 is TGCGCCAGCAGTGCCGGGACACACGATGGCTACACCTTC.

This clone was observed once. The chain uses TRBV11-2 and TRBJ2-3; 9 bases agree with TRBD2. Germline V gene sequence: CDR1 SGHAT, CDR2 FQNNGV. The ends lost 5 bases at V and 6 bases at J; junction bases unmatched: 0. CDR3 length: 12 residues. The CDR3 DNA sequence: TGTGCCAGCAGCGCGGGGGGGGATACGCAGTATTTT. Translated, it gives CASSAGGDTQYF.

The CDR3 loop is CASRPLGIEETQYF. CDR3 bases: TGTGCCAGCAGACCGCTGGGCATTGAAGAGACCCAGTACTTC. The chain has TRBV27 and TRBJ2-5; D unclear. Germline V gene data show CDR1 as MNHEY and CDR2 as SMNVEV (reference sequence). V was clipped by 6 bases and J by 3 bases, with 14 bases between them. This CDR3 is 14 amino acids long.

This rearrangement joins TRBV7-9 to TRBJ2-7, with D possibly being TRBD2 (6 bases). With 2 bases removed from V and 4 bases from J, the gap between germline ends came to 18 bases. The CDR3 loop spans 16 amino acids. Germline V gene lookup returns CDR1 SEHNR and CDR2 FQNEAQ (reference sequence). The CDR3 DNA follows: TGTGCCAGCAGCTTAACTTCCGGACTATATCAGTACGAGCAGTACTTC. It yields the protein CASSLTSGLYQYEQYF.